The next 20 T cell receptor beta chains were all read from a single sample in a study of OX40 agonist ivuxolimab in advanced cancers. Assay: immunoSEQ multiplex PCR; the TCRdb copy retains only in-frame clones and omits some. The table lists some 87,000 clones, about 90% of them singletons. Material: CD4+ or CD8+ T cells sorted from blood, obtained in a trial of the OX40 agonist ivuxolimab. Receptors were obtained from an adult with an advanced solid tumor such as melanoma, head and neck, liver or kidney cancer.

This clone was found once. The chain links TRBV7-2 to TRBJ1-2; TRBD1 is a possible D gene (6 bases). V was clipped by 5 bases and J by 2 bases, with 15 bases between them. CDR1 SGHTA and CDR2 FQGNSA come from the germline V gene. CDR3 length equals 15 residues. The chain's CDR3 is CASSAQTGLNYGYTF. The CDR3 region has the DNA TGTGCCAGCAGCGCCCAGACAGGTCTCAACTATGGCTACACCTTC.

The chain carries TRBV11-3 and TRBJ2-3; D perhaps matches TRBD1 (5 bases). The CDR3 has 15 amino acids. Germline assignment: CDR1 SGHNT and CDR2 YENEEA. Trimming removed 1 base from V and 6 bases from J, with 14 bases in between. The CDR3 DNA reads as TGTGCCAGCAGCTTAGTAGGGGTCGCCGCGGATACGCAGTATTTT. Residues: CASSLVGVAADTQYF.

This clone has ten or more counts. The genes are TRBV6-5 and TRBJ2-5, with no clear D. CDR3 length: 13 amino acids. Germline V gene sequence: CDR1 MNHEY, CDR2 SVGAGI. The V gene lost 6 bases and the J gene lost 7 bases, with 15 bases spanning the gap. The CDR3 here is CASSPRPGGTQYF. DNA of the CDR3: TGTGCCAGCAGCCCTAGACCCGGTGGGACCCAGTACTTC.

CDR3 loop: CAISGTGSNEQFF. The CDR3, as DNA: TGTGCCATCAGCGGGACAGGGTCGAATGAGCAGTTCTTC. The chain joins TRBV10-3 to TRBJ2-1; TRBD1 matches 9 bases. This CDR3 is built from 13 residues. Trimming cost V 6 bases and J 7 bases; bases outside gene matches: 4. Germline CDR1 ENHRY, CDR2 SYGVKD.

This chain joins TRBV6-5 and TRBJ2-5; D is ambiguous. Trimming left V 6 bases short and J 5 bases short, with 13 bases between. From germline, CDR1 is MNHEY and CDR2 SVGAGI. CDR3 length equals 13 residues. The CDR3 reads CASREPPGETQYF. The CDR3, as DNA: TGTGCCAGCAGAGAGCCCCCTGGGGAGACCCAGTACTTC.

The V and J genes are TRBV5-6 and TRBJ1-2; 8 nucleotides align to TRBD1. The V gene end was trimmed by 4 bases and the J gene end by 4 bases; junction bases not matched to a gene: 3. CDR3 size: 13 residues. CDR1 is SGHDT, CDR2 YYEEEE, per germline. The CDR3 sequence: CASSKDRVYGYTF. As DNA, the CDR3 is TGTGCCAGCAGCAAGGACAGGGTCTATGGCTACACCTTC.

The count of this clone is one. The chain links TRBV6-1 to TRBJ1-2, with D tentatively TRBD1 (5 bases). V dropped 8 bases and J dropped 3 bases, with 13 bases sitting between them. The CDR3 is 13 residues long. Germline values: CDR1 MNHNS, CDR2 SASEGT. In nucleotides, the CDR3 is TGTGCCAGCGGACAAGGACTCGACTATGGCTACACCTTC. It encodes CASGQGLDYGYTF.

This clone was detected only a few times. This chain links TRBV4-1 with TRBJ1-4; D is uncertain. Trimming took off 5 bases at V and 2 bases at J, with 18 bases between the two ends. The CDR3 length is 17 residues. The germline gives CDR1 MGHRA, CDR2 YSYEKL. The DNA of the CDR3 is TGCGCCAGCAGCATCCCGGGCGGGAGGATGACTAATGAAAAACTGTTTTTT. Amino acid sequence: CASSIPGGRMTNEKLFF.

The chain has TRBV10-1 and TRBJ2-7; 11 nucleotides agree with TRBD2. Germline-derived CDR1 and CDR2 are WNHNN and SYGVQD (reference sequence). Unmatched junction bases numbered 2, after V lost 5 bases and J lost 2 bases. This CDR3 is built from 14 residues. The CDR3 DNA follows: TGCGCCAGCAGTTTAGCGGGAGGGCCCTACGAGCAGTACTTC. Encoded protein: CASSLAGGPYEQYF.

This clone appeared a single time. The CDR3 is CASSLGDRAVNTEAFF. As DNA, the CDR3 is TGCGCCAGCAGCTTGGGGGACAGGGCGGTGAACACTGAAGCTTTCTTT. The chain employs TRBV5-1 and TRBJ1-1; the match to TRBD1 covers 9 bases. The CDR3 runs 16 residues. V shed 0 bases, J shed 0 bases, and the junction held 3 bases outside the gene matches. Germline CDR1 reads SGHRS; CDR2 reads YFSETQ.

The chain recombines TRBV4-1 with TRBJ1-4, with a possible D match to TRBD1 (6 bases). V gave up 5 bases and J gave up 8 bases, with 21 bases separating them. The CDR3 sequence is 16 residues long. Germline lookup yields CDR1 MGHRA and CDR2 YSYEKL. Here the CDR3 reads CASSGGGREKREKLFF. In DNA, the CDR3 is TGCGCCAGCAGCGGAGGGGGGAGGGAGAAGAGGGAAAAACTGTTTTTT.

The chain couples TRBV7-2 to TRBJ2-3, with D hard to call. V lost 5 bases, J lost 3 bases, and 9 bases lay in between. CDR1 is SGHTA, CDR2 FQGNSA, per germline. The CDR3 covers 13 residues. The CDR3 DNA follows: TGTGCCAGCAGCCACGAGACGACAGATACGCAGTATTTT. Translated: CASSHETTDTQYF.

J is TRBJ1-5 and V is TRBV28; 12 bases are shared with TRBD1. Losses at the gene ends were 5 bases for V and 7 bases for J; bases not matched to a gene: 9. Germline CDR1 and CDR2: MDHEN and SYDVKM. The CDR3 is 16 amino acids. The CDR3 sequence is CASSPWGQGARQPQHF. Written as DNA, the CDR3 is TGTGCCAGCAGTCCGTGGGGACAGGGGGCAAGGCAGCCCCAGCATTTT.

The V gene is TRBV18, the J gene TRBJ1-1; D is uncertain. Germline V gene sequence: CDR1 KGHSH, CDR2 LQKENI. The CDR3 has 14 residues. V was cut by 8 bases and J by 0 bases, with 13 bases left in between. The CDR3 coding sequence is TGTGCCAGCGCCCCCGATATGGTGAACACTGAAGCTTTCTTT. It is translated as CASAPDMVNTEAFF.

The chain carries TRBV4-2 and TRBJ2-1; 8 bases are a match to TRBD2. Germline V gene lookup returns CDR1 LGHNA and CDR2 YNFKEQ. V dropped 8 bases and J dropped 2; count of bases not matched to a gene: 8. The CDR3 is 15 residues long. The CDR3 coding sequence is TGTGCCAGCGCCGGGGGGGCAGGCCCCTACAATGAGCAGTTCTTC. Amino acids: CASAGGAGPYNEQFF.

This sequence joins TRBV11-2 and TRBJ1-2; TRBD1 aligns across 7 bases. V was clipped by 7 bases and J by 9 bases; unmatched bases: 17. CDR3 size: 15 residues. Per the germline V gene, CDR1 is SGHAT and CDR2 is FQNNGV. The CDR3: CASKTTRTGRWSYTF. CDR3 bases: TGTGCCAGCAAGACTACAAGGACAGGCCGCTGGAGCTACACCTTC.

The chain uses TRBV5-1 and TRBJ2-3; 8 bases align to TRBD1. In germline, CDR1 is SGHRS, CDR2 YFSETQ. The CDR3 has 16 residues. V dropped 2 bases and J dropped 2; count of bases not matched to a gene: 7. The CDR3 loop is CASSLPDRADTDTQYF. CDR3 nucleotide sequence: TGCGCCAGCAGCTTACCGGACAGGGCCGACACAGATACGCAGTATTTT.

The CDR3 is CASSSLRGGGSDEQYF. CDR3 DNA: TGCGCCAGCAGCTCCCTACGGGGGGGAGGGTCGGACGAGCAGTACTTC. The chain combines TRBV5-1 with TRBJ2-7; 8 positions agree with TRBD2. V lost 3 bases, J lost 5 bases, and 13 bases stayed unmatched. The CDR3 is 16 residues long. Germline-derived CDR1 and CDR2 are SGHRS and YFSETQ.

This chain connects TRBV7-9 to TRBJ2-3; D not resolved. In germline, CDR1 is SEHNR, CDR2 FQNEAQ (reference sequence). The CDR3 sequence is 13 residues long. The V and J ends lost 0 bases and 2 bases respectively, with 3 bases between them. Here the CDR3 DNA reads TGTGCCAGCAGCTTAGCGGCCACAGATACGCAGTATTTT. Translated: CASSLAATDTQYF.

The rearrangement joins TRBV5-6 to TRBJ1-1, with TRBD1 identical over 9 bases. Germline lookup yields CDR1 SGHDT and CDR2 YYEEEE. The CDR3 has 16 residues. Trimming at V came to 4 bases and at J to 1 base, leaving 8 bases not matched to a gene. The CDR3 loop is CASSPLGQGPNTEAFF. CDR3 nucleotide sequence: TGTGCCAGCAGCCCGTTAGGACAGGGGCCGAACACTGAAGCTTTCTTT.